The 18 T cell receptor beta chains reported below all come from one sample, sequenced in a study of a mutant IDH1 vaccine in newly diagnosed glioma. Time point reported: week 11, during vaccination. In every dose of vaccine, 300 ug of mutant IDH1 20-mer peptide was given alongside topical imiquimod. The repertoire was sequenced with immunoSEQ multiplex PCR; TCRdb's copy has only in-frame clones and lacks some. There are tens of thousands of clones in the sample; 70% to 85% occur only once, and approximately 9.5% lies in the top ten. Their antigens are not known. This specimen consisted of PBMCs, obtained from a glioma patient whose treatment included an IDH1 peptide vaccine. The receptor set was obtained from a woman aged 45-65 years with glioma.

The V and J genes are TRBV5-4 and TRBJ2-6, with D uncertain. Looked up from germline, CDR1 is SGHNT and CDR2 is YYREEE (reference sequence). Trimming removed 4 bases from V and 0 bases from J, with 8 bases in between. The CDR3 extends over 15 amino acids. The CDR3 reads CASSTPPSGANVLTF. The CDR3 region has the DNA TGTGCCAGCAGCACCCCCCCCTCTGGGGCCAACGTCCTGACTTTC.

The V and J genes are TRBV7-9 and TRBJ1-2; D gene uncertain. This CDR3 has 15 amino acids. V lost 1 base, J lost 0 bases, and 9 bases lay in between. The V gene's germline CDR1 is SEHNR and CDR2 FQNEAQ (reference sequence). DNA of the CDR3: TGTGCCAGCAGCTTAGTGGGCAGAACTAACTATGGCTACACCTTC. Translating gives CASSLVGRTNYGYTF. The whole variable domain, filled in from reference TRBV7-9 and TRBJ1-2, reads DTGVSQNPRHKITKRGQNVTFRCDPISEHNRLYWYRQTLGQGPEFLTYFQNEAQLEKSRLLSDRFSAERPKGSFSTLEIQRTEQGDSAMYLCASSLVGRTNYGYTFGSGTRLTVV.

This rearrangement joins TRBV4-2 to TRBJ2-1; 9 bases line up with TRBD2. Germline loops: CDR1 LGHNA, CDR2 YNFKEQ. The trim removed 3 bases at V and 4 bases at J, leaving 1 base unmatched. The CDR3 has 14 residues. The CDR3 here is CASSHTSGYNEQFF. DNA of the CDR3: TGTGCCAGCAGCCATACTAGCGGGTACAATGAGCAGTTCTTC.

This clone was picked up a small number of times. CDR3 in amino acids: CAWSKQGNTEAFF. The CDR3 DNA is TGTGCCTGGAGCAAACAGGGGAACACTGAAGCTTTCTTT. The chain couples TRBV30 to TRBJ1-1; D perhaps matches TRBD1 (6 bases). Germline CDR1 GTSNPN, CDR2 SVGIG (reference sequence). The CDR3 sequence is 13 residues long. Deletions cut 3 bases from V and 1 base from J, with 9 bases between.

The genes are TRBV4-1 and TRBJ2-7; the D gene is possibly TRBD1 (6 bases). The CDR3 has 14 residues. CDR1 is MGHRA and CDR2 is YSYEKL in the germline V gene. With 1 base removed from V and 5 bases from J, the gap between germline ends came to 12 bases. CDR3 DNA sequence: TGCGCCAGCAGCCAAGCAGGGGTCTCGGACGAGCAGTACTTC. This gives the protein CASSQAGVSDEQYF.

This clone has a single count. V and J are TRBV5-6 and TRBJ2-2, with D possibly matching TRBD2 (5 bases). The germline V gene has CDR1 SGHDT and CDR2 YYEEEE. The V end lost 4 bases, the J end lost 2 bases, and 15 bases lay between the germline ends. CDR3 length: 16 amino acids. CDR3 sequence reads: CASSRLSGLNTGELFF. CDR3 in DNA: TGTGCCAGCAGCAGACTAAGCGGATTAAACACCGGGGAGCTGTTTTTT.

CDR3 nucleotides: TGTGCCAGCAGCGTAGCTGGCGGGGTGAGCACAGATACGCAGTATTTT. Translation: CASSVAGGVSTDTQYF. This chain links TRBV9 with TRBJ2-3, with D possibly matching TRBD2 (6 bases). V gave up 0 bases and J gave up 0 bases, with 11 bases separating them. The CDR3 loop spans 16 amino acids. Germline V gene lookup returns CDR1 SGDLS and CDR2 YYNGEE.

V is TRBV29-1 and J is TRBJ2-7; 11 bases match TRBD1. The CDR3 contains 14 residues. V was clipped by 4 bases and J by 5 bases; unmatched bases: 7. The germline V gene has CDR1 SQVTM and CDR2 ANQGSEA. The CDR3 spells CSVVGGQGVDEQYF. CDR3 sequence (DNA): TGCAGCGTTGTGGGGGGACAGGGGGTAGACGAGCAGTACTTC.

The rearrangement uses TRBV18 and TRBJ2-7, with D possibly being TRBD1 (5 bases). CDR1 and CDR2 (germline): KGHSH, LQKENI. With 6 bases removed from V and 0 bases from J, the gap between germline ends came to 12 bases. The length of the CDR3 is 14 residues. Here the CDR3 reads CASSTGQGSYEQYF. CDR3 in DNA: TGTGCCAGCTCCACCGGGCAGGGCTCCTACGAGCAGTACTTC.

The V gene is TRBV6-5, the J gene TRBJ2-5, with D unresolved. Trimming took off 6 bases at V and 2 bases at J, with 10 bases between the two ends. CDR3 length equals 13 residues. Germline V gene lookup returns CDR1 MNHEY and CDR2 SVGAGI. The CDR3 is CASRRNIQETQYF. CDR3 in DNA: TGTGCCAGCAGACGGAACATACAAGAGACCCAGTACTTC.

The rearrangement joins TRBV9 to TRBJ2-2; D uncertain. The germline V gene encodes CDR1 SGDLS and CDR2 YYNGEE. Trimming removed 4 bases from V and 7 bases from J, with 8 bases in between. The CDR3 has 12 amino acids. CDR3 nucleotides: TGTGCCAGCAGCCTAGTGATCGGGGAGCTGTTTTTT. Encoded protein: CASSLVIGELFF.

The chain employs TRBV2 and TRBJ1-1; the D gene is possibly TRBD1 (6 bases). This CDR3 has 13 residues. Germline CDR1 SNHLY, CDR2 FYNNEI. V was pared by 7 bases and J by 5 bases, with 14 bases between. DNA of the CDR3: TGTGCCAGCACCGTAGGGGGTAGGACTGAAGCTTTCTTT. It encodes CASTVGGRTEAFF.

This chain uses TRBV7-8 with TRBJ2-7, with 10 bases identical to TRBD2. The germline V gene has CDR1 SGHVS and CDR2 FQNEAQ. After removal of 1 base from V and 4 bases from J, the junction contained 4 bases not matched to a gene. The CDR3 is made up of 15 amino acids. DNA of the CDR3: TGTGCCAGCAGCTTAGAGCTAGCGGGGGTGTACGAGCAGTACTTC. Encoded protein: CASSLELAGVYEQYF. The complete variable domain, with remaining parts taken from reference TRBV7-8 and TRBJ2-7, reads GAGVSQSPRYKVAKRGQDVALRCDPISGHVSLFWYQQALGQGPEFLTYFQNEAQLDKSGLPSDRFFAERPEGSVSTLKIQRTQQEDSAVYLCASSLELAGVYEQYFGPGTRLTVT.

This clone has a single count. V gene TRBV30 combines with J gene TRBJ1-4; D ambiguous. Germline V gives CDR1 GTSNPN, CDR2 SVGIG (reference sequence). Trimming took 1 base from V and 5 from J, leaving 8 bases between them. The CDR3 loop spans 13 amino acids. Here the CDR3 reads CAWSGPVNEKLFF. CDR3 nucleotide sequence: TGTGCCTGGAGTGGACCGGTCAATGAAAAACTGTTTTTT.

The chain recombines TRBV27 with TRBJ1-2; 9 nucleotides line up with TRBD1. Germline CDR1 reads MNHEY; CDR2 reads SMNVEV (reference sequence). The CDR3 contains 14 residues. The junction had 9 bases not matched to a gene; V was cut back by 6 bases and J by 7 bases. CDR3 coding DNA: TGTGCCAGCAGCGCCGGGACAGGGTTCTCTGGCTACACCTTC. It specifies CASSAGTGFSGYTF.

V usage is TRBV7-9 and J usage is TRBJ1-1; D might be TRBD1 (5 bases). Germline V gives CDR1 SEHNR, CDR2 FQNEAQ (reference sequence). CDR3 size: 14 residues. Trimming pared 1 base from V and 1 base from J, leaving 7 bases between. Here the CDR3 reads CASSLGQGNTEAFF. The CDR3 DNA reads TGTGCCAGCAGCTTAGGCCAGGGGAACACTGAAGCTTTCTTT. Looking up the rest from reference TRBV7-9 and TRBJ1-1 gives the full variable domain: DTGVSQNPRHKITKRGQNVTFRCDPISEHNRLYWYRQTLGQGPEFLTYFQNEAQLEKSRLLSDRFSAERPKGSFSTLEIQRTEQGDSAMYLCASSLGQGNTEAFFGQGTRLTVV.

CDR3 region: CAWSPYGAQPQHF. As DNA, the CDR3 is TGTGCCTGGAGTCCGTATGGGGCTCAGCCCCAGCATTTT. This chain uses TRBV30 with TRBJ1-5, with D maybe TRBD1 (5 bases). The CDR3 contains 13 residues. V was cut by 2 bases and J by 6 bases, with 11 bases left in between. CDR1 and CDR2 from the germline V gene are GTSNPN and SVGIG (reference sequence).

This rearrangement joins TRBV15 to TRBJ1-1, with 9 nucleotides matching TRBD1. The V and J ends lost 4 bases and 5 bases, in that order; junction bases with no gene match: 5. CDR3 length: 14 residues. Germline V gene lookup returns CDR1 LNHNV and CDR2 YYDKDF (reference sequence). The CDR3 is CATSTGTGRTEAFF. The CDR3 DNA is TGTGCCACCAGCACAGGGACAGGGAGGACTGAAGCTTTCTTT.